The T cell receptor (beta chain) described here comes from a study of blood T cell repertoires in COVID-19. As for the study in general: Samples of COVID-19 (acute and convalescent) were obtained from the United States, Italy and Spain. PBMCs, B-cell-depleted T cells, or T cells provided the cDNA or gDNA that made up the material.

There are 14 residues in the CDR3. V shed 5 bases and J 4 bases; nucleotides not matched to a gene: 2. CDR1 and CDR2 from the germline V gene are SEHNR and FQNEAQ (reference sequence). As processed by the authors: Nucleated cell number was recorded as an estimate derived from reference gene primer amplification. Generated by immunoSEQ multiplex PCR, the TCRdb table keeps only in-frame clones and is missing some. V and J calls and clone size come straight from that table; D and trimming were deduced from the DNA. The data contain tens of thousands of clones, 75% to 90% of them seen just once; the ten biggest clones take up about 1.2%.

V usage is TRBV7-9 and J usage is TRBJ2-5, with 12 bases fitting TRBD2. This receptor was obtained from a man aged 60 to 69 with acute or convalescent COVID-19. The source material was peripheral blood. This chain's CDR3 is CASSKGLAGETQYF. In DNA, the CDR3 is TGTGCCAGCAGCAAGGGACTAGCGGGAGAGACCCAGTACTTC. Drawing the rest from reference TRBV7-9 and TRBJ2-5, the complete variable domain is DTGVSQNPRHKITKRGQNVTFRCDPISEHNRLYWYRQTLGQGPEFLTYFQNEAQLEKSRLLSDRFSAERPKGSFSTLEIQRTEQGDSAMYLCASSKGLAGETQYFGPGTRLLVL.